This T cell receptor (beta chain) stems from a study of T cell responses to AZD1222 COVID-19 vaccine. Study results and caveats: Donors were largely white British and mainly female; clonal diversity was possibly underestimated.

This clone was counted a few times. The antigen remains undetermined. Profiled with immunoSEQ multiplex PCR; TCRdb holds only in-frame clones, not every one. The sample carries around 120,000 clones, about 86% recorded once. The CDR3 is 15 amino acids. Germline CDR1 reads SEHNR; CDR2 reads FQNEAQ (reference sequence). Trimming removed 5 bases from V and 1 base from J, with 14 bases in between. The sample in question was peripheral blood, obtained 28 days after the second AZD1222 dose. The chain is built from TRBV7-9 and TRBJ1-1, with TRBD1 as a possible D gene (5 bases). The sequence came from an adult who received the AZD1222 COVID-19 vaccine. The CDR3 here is CASSGEQEENTEAFF. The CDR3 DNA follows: TGTGCCAGCAGCGGGGAACAGGAGGAGAACACTGAAGCTTTCTTT.